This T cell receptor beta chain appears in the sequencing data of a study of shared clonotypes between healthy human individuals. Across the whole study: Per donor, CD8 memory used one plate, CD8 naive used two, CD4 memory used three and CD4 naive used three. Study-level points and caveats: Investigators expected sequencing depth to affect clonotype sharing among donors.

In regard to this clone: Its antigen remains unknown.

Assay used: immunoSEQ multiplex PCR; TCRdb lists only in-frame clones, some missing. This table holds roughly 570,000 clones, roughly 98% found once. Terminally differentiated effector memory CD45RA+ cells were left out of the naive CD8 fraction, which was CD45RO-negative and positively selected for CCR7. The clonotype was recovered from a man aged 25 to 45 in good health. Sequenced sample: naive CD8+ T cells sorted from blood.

Written as DNA, the CDR3 is TGCGCCAGCAGCTTGACAGGGCGAGTCGATCAGCCCCAGCATTTT. It encodes CASSLTGRVDQPQHF. This chain joins TRBV5-1 and TRBJ1-5, with D tentatively TRBD1 (6 bases). CDR1 and CDR2 from the germline V gene are SGHRS and YFSETQ. CDR3 size: 15 residues. V lost 1 base, J lost 5 bases, and 13 bases lay in between.